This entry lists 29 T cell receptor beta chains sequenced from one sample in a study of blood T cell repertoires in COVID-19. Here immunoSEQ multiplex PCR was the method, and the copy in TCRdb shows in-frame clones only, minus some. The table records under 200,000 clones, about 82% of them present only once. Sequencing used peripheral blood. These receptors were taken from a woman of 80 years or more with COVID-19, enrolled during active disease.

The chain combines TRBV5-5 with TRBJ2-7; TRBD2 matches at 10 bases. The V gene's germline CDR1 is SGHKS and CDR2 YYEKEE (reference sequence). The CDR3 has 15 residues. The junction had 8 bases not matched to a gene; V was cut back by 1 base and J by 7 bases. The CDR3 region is CASSLFSGGAREQYF. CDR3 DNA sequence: TGTGCCAGCAGCTTGTTCAGCGGGGGGGCCCGGGAGCAGTACTTC.

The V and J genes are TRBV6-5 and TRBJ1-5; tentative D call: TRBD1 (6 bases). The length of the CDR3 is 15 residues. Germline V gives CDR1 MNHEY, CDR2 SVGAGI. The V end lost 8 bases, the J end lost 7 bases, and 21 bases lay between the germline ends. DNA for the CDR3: TGTGCCAGCCTCCTAATGGGGGCAGGAAGCCAGCCCCAGCATTTT. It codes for CASLLMGAGSQPQHF.

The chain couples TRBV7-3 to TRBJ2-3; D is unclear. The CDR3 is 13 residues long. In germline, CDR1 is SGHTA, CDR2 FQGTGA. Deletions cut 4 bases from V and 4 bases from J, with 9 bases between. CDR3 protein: CASSYGVADTQYF. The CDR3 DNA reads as TGTGCCAGCAGCTACGGTGTGGCAGATACGCAGTATTTT.

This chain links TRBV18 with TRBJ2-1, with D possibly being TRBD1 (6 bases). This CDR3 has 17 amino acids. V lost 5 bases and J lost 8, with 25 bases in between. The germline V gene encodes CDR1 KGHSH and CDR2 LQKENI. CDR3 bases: TGTGCCAGCTCAGGTACAGGGACCCCTGGGGACGTGGATGAGCAGTTCTTC. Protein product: CASSGTGTPGDVDEQFF.

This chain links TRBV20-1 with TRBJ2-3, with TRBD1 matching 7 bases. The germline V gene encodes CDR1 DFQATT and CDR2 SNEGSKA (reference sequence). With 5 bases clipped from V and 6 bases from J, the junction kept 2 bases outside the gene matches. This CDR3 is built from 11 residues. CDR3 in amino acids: CSAARGDTQYF. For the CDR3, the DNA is TGCAGTGCTGCCAGGGGGGATACGCAGTATTTT.

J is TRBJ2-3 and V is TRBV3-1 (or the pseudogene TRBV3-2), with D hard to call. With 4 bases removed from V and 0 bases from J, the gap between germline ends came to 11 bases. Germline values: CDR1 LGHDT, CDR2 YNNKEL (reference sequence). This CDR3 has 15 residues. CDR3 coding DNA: TGTGCCAGCAGCCCTTCGGAGCTTAGCACAGATACGCAGTATTTT. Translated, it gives CASSPSELSTDTQYF.

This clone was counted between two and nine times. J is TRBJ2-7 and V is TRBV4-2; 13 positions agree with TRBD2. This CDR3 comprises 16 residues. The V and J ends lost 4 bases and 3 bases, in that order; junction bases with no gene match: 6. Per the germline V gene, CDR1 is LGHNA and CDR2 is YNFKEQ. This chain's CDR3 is CASSRTSGSVNYEQYF. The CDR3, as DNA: TGTGCCAGCAGCCGGACTAGCGGGAGTGTAAACTACGAGCAGTACTTC.

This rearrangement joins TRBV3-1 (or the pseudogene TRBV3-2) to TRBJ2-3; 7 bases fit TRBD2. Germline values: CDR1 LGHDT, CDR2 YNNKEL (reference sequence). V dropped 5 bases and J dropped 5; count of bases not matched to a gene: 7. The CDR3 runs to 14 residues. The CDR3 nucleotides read TGTGCCAGCAGCGCGACCCGGGGGGTAGATACGCAGTATTTT. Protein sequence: CASSATRGVDTQYF.

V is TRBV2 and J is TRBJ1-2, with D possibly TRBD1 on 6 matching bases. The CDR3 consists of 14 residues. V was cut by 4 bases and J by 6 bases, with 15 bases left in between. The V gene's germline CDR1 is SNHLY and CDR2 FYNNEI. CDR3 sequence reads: CASSVSSGANGYTF. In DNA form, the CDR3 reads TGTGCCAGCAGTGTCTCTTCAGGGGCAAATGGCTACACCTTC.

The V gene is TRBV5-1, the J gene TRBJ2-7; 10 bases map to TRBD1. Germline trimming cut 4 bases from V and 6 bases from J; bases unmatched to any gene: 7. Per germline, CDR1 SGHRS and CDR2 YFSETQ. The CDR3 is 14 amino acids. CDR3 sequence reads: CASSLQGTGAEQYF. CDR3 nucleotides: TGCGCCAGCAGCCTGCAGGGGACAGGGGCCGAGCAGTACTTC.

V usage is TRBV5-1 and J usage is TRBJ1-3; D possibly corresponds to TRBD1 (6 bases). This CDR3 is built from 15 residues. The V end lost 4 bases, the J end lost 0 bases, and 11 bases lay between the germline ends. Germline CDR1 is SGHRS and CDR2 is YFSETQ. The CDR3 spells CASSTGTLSGNTIYF. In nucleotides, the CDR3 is TGCGCCAGCAGCACGGGGACACTCTCTGGAAACACCATATATTTT.

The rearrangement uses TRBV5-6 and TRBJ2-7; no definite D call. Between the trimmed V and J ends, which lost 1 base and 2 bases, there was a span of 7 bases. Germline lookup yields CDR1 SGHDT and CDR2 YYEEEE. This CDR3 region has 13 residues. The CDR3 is CASSLQATYEQYF. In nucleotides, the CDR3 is TGTGCCAGCAGCTTGCAGGCTACCTACGAGCAGTACTTC.

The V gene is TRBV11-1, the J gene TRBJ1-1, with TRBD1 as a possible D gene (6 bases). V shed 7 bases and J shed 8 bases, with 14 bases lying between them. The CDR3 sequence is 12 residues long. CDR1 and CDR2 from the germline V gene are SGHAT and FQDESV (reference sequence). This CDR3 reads CASTRTGGEAFF. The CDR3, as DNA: TGTGCCAGCACCCGGACGGGGGGCGAAGCTTTCTTT.

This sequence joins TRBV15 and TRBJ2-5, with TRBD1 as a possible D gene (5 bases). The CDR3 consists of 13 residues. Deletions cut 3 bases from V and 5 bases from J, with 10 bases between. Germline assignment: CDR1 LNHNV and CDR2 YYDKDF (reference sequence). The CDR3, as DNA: TGTGCCACCAGCAGGGACCCAGGGGAGACCCAGTACTTC. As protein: CATSRDPGETQYF.

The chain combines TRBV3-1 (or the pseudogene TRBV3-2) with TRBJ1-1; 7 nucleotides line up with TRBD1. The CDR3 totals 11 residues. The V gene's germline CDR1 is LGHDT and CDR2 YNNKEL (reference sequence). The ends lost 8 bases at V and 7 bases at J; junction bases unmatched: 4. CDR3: CASRDSSEAFF. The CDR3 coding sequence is TGTGCCAGCCGGGACAGCAGTGAAGCTTTCTTT.

CDR3 amino acids: CASYSNYGYTF. As DNA, the CDR3 is TGTGCCAGCTACTCTAACTATGGCTACACCTTC. This sequence joins TRBV12-3 or TRBV12-4 and TRBJ1-2; D not certain. This CDR3 has 11 residues. V dropped 8 bases and J dropped 0 bases, with 4 bases sitting between them.

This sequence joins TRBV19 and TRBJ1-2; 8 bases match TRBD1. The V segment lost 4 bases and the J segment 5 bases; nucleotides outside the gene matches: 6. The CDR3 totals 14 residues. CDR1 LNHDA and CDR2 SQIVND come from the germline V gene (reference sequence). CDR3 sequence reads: CASSRQGLGYGYTF. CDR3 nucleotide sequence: TGTGCCAGTAGTAGACAGGGGTTGGGATATGGCTACACCTTC.

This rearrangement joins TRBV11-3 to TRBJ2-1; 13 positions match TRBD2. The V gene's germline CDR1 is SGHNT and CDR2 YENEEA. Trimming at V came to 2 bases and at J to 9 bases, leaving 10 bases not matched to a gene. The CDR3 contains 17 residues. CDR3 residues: CASSLHGLAGARGEQFF. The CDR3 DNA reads TGTGCCAGCAGCTTACATGGACTAGCGGGAGCCCGAGGTGAGCAGTTCTTC.

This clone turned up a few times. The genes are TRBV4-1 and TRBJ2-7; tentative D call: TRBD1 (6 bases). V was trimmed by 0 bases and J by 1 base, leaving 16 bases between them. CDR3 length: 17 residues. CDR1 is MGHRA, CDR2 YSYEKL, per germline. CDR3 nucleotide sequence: TGCGCCAGCAGCCAAGATCGGAGACTTAGGGGGTCCTACGAGCAGTACTTC. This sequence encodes CASSQDRRLRGSYEQYF.

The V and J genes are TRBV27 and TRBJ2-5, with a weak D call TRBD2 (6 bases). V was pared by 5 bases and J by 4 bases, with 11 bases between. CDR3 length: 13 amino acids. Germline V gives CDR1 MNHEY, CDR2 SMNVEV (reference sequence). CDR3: CASSRGKGETQYF. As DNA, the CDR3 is TGTGCCAGCAGTCGCGGGAAGGGAGAGACCCAGTACTTC.

The CDR3 DNA reads as TGCGCCAGCAGCTTGGAGGGACAGTCCCATTCACCCCTCCACTTT. It yields the protein CASSLEGQSHSPLHF. This chain links TRBV5-1 with TRBJ1-6; 7 bases agree with TRBD1. Germline CDR1 is SGHRS and CDR2 is YFSETQ. V gave up 0 bases and J gave up 8 bases; unmatched junction bases: 5. The CDR3 extends over 15 amino acids.

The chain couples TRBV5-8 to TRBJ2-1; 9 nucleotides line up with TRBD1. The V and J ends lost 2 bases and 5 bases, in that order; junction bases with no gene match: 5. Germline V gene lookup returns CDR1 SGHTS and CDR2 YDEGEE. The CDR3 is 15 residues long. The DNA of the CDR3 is TGTGCCAGCAGCTTCCGGGACAGGGATAACAATGAGCAGTTCTTC. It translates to CASSFRDRDNNEQFF.

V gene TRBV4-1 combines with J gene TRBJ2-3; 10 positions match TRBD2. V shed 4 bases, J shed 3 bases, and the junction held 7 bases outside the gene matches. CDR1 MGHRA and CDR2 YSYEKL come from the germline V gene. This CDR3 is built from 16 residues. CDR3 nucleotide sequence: TGCGCCAGCAGCCCACAGTCTAGCGGGAGAACAGATACGCAGTATTTT. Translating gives CASSPQSSGRTDTQYF.

The CDR3 DNA reads TGTGCCAGCTCACCACTCGGTGAAGCGGGAAACACCATATATTTT. Amino acid sequence: CASSPLGEAGNTIYF. This chain joins TRBV18 and TRBJ1-3; no definite D call. The CDR3 contains 15 residues. V was trimmed by 1 base and J by 4 bases, leaving 11 bases between them. Per the germline V gene, CDR1 is KGHSH and CDR2 is LQKENI. The full variable domain, rest sourced from reference TRBV18 and TRBJ1-3, is NAGVMQNPRHLVRRRGQEARLRCSPMKGHSHVYWYRQLPEEGLKFMVYLQKENIIDESGMPKERFSAEFPKEGPSILRIQQVVRGDSAAYFCASSPLGEAGNTIYFGEGSWLTVV.

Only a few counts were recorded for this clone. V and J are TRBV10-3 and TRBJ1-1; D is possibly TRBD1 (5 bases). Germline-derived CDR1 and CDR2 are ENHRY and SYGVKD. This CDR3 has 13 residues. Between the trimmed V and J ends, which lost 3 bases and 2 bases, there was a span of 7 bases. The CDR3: CAISDQGNTEAFF. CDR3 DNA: TGTGCCATCAGTGACCAGGGTAACACTGAAGCTTTCTTT.

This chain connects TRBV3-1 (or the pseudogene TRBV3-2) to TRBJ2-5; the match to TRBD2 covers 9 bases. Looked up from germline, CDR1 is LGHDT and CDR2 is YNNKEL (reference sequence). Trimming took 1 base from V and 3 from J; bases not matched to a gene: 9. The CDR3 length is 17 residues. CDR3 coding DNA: TGTGCCAGCAGCCAAGTCCTTTTGCGGGGGGGAAAAGAGACCCAGTACTTC. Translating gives CASSQVLLRGGKETQYF.

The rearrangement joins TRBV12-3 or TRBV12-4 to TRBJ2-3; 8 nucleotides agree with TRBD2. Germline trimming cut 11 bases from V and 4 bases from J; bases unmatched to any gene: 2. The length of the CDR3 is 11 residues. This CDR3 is CAAGRADTQYF. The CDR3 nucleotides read TGTGCCGCCGGGAGGGCAGATACGCAGTATTTT.

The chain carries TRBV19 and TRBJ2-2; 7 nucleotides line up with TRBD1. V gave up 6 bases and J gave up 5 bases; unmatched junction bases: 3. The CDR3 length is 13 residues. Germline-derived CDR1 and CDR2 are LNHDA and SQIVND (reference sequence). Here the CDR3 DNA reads TGTGCCAGTAGGGGACAGCTAACCGGGGAGCTGTTTTTT. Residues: CASRGQLTGELFF.

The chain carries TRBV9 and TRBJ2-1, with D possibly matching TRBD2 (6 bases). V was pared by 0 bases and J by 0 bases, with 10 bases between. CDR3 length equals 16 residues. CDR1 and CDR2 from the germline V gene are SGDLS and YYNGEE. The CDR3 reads CASSVVGSGSYNEQFF. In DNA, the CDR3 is TGTGCCAGCAGCGTAGTCGGGAGTGGCTCCTACAATGAGCAGTTCTTC. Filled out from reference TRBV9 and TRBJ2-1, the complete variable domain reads DSGVTQTPKHLITATGQRVTLRCSPRSGDLSVYWYQQSLDQGLQFLIQYYNGEERAKGNILERFSAQQFPDLHSELNLSSLELGDSALYFCASSVVGSGSYNEQFFGPGTRLTVL.